This entry concerns a single T cell receptor (beta chain). What it binds is not known. These data originate in a study of cytotoxic CD8 clonotypes in ibrutinib-treated CLL. Study-level background: Following a median about eleven months of treatment, with a range of 6 to 36, response samples were taken.

General study findings and limits: Clonality showed a rise at ibrutinib response that reversed toward baseline at progression.

Libraries were prepared by immunoSEQ multiplex PCR; TCRdb keeps only in-frame clonotypes and omits some of them. The sample lists 250,000 to 350,000 clones; around 76% were seen once. Sequenced material: PBMCs, taken at disease progression, from a patient treated with ibrutinib. The receptor's source is a human donor with chronic lymphocytic leukemia.

The CDR3 reads CASSLTGYYEQYF. For the CDR3, the DNA is TGTGCCAGCAGCTTAACAGGGTACTACGAGCAGTACTTC. The J gene is TRBJ2-7, the V gene TRBV7-3; D uncertain. CDR3 length: 13 residues. Trimming took 0 bases from V and 3 from J, leaving 6 bases between them. In germline, CDR1 is SGHTA, CDR2 FQGTGA. Full variable domain (rest looked up from reference TRBV7-3 and TRBJ2-7): GAGVSQTPSNKVTEKGKYVELRCDPISGHTALYWYRQSLGQGPEFLIYFQGTGAADDSGLPNDRFFAVRPEGSVSTLKIQRTERGDSAVYLCASSLTGYYEQYFGPGTRLTVT.